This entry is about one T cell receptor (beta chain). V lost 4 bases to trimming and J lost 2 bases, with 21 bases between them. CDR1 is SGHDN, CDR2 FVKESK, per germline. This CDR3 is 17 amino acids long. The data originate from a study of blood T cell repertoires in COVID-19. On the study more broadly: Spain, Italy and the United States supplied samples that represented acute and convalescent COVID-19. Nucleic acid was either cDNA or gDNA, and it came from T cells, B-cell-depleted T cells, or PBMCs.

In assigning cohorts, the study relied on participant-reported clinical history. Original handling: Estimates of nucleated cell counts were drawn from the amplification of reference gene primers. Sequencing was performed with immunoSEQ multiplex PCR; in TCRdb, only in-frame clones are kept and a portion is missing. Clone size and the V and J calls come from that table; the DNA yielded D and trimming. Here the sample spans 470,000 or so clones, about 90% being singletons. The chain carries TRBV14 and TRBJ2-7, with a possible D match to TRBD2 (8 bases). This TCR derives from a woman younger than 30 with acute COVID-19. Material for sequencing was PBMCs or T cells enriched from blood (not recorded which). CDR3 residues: CASSPLFSGTDAYEQYF. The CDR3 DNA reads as TGTGCCAGCAGCCCCCTCTTTAGCGGGACAGATGCCTACGAGCAGTACTTC.